This T cell receptor (beta chain) comes out of a study of cytomegalovirus exposure and HLA in healthy donors. Points on this clone: The antigen is undetermined.

Vbeta (60) and Jbeta (13) primers were used in the PCR. Sequencing used immunoSEQ multiplex PCR; TCRdb keeps in-frame clones, though not all of them. Its clone listing holds 150,000 or so clones. The V and J ends lost 4 bases and 2 bases, in that order; junction bases with no gene match: 1. Germline V gene sequence: CDR1 SQVTM, CDR2 ANQGSEA. CDR3 length: 15 amino acids. Points from the study as a whole: Reports indicate that TCR beta sequences accurately predicted the HLA-A and HLA-B alleles of most subjects. Immune exposure information available was restricted to CMV serostatus. Previous analysis showed most TCR beta V segments were productive about 87% or about 30% of the time.

Sequences were obtained from PBMCs. The V gene is TRBV29-1, the J gene TRBJ2-3; 15 bases map to TRBD2. This clonotype originated in a woman aged 40 to 49 in good health and CMV-seropositive. The CDR3 loop reads CSVGTSGGATDTQYF. Written as DNA, the CDR3 is TGCAGCGTTGGGACTAGCGGGGGGGCCACAGATACGCAGTATTTT.